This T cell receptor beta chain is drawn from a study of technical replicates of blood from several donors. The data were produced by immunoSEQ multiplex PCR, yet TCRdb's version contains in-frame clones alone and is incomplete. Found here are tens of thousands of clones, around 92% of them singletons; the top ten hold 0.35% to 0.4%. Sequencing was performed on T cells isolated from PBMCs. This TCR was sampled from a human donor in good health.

The CDR3 loop reads CASSPPAGGLGTEAFF. CDR3 DNA: TGTGCCAGCAGCCCCCCCGCGGGAGGTCTCGGCACTGAAGCTTTCTTT. V and J are TRBV7-9 and TRBJ1-1; no clear D gene. CDR1 and CDR2 from the germline V gene are SEHNR and FQNEAQ (reference sequence). V lost 5 bases and J 4 bases, leaving 20 bases between the germline ends. This CDR3 is built from 16 residues.